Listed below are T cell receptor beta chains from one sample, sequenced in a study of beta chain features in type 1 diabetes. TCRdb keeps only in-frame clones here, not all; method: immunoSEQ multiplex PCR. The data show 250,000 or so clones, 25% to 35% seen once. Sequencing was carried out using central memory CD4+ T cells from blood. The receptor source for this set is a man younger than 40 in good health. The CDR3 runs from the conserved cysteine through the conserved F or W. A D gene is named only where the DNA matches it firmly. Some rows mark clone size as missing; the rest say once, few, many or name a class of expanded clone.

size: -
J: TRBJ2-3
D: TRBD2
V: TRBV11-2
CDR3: CASSRQGGMDTQYF
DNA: TGTGCCAGCAGCCGTCAGGGAGGGATGGATACGCAGTATTTT

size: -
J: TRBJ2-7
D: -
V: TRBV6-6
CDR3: CASSSSPDPEQYF
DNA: TGTGCCAGCAGTTCTTCCCCCGACCCCGAGCAGTACTTC

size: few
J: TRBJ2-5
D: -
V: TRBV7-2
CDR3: CASSLSLSGGETQYF
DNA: TGTGCCAGCAGCTTAAGTCTCTCCGGGGGAGAGACCCAGTACTTC

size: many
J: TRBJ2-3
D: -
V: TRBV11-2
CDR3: CASSPSGDTQYF
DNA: TGTGCCAGCAGCCCCTCGGGAGATACGCAGTATTTT

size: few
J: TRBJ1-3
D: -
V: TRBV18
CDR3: CASSPREVRQSSGNTIYF
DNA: TGTGCCAGCTCACCACGTGAGGTCCGACAGAGCTCTGGAAACACCATATATTTT

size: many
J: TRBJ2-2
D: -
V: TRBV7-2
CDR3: CASSLGTLGELFF
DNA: TGTGCCAGCAGCTTAGGCACCCTCGGGGAGCTGTTTTTT

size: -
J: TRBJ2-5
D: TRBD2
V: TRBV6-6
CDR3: CASSYSGGGETQYF
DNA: TGTGCCAGCAGTTACTCAGGCGGGGGAGAGACCCAGTACTTC

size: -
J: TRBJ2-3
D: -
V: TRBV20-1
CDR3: CSAAYPDTQYF
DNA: TGCAGTGCCGCATATCCAGATACGCAGTATTTT

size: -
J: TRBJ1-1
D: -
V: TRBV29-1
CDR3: CSVYFNSNTEAFF
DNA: TGCAGCGTCTACTTCAACTCCAACACTGAAGCTTTCTTT

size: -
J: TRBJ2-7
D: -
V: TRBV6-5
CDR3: CASTADSYEQYF
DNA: TGTGCCAGCACGGCGGACAGTTACGAGCAGTACTTC

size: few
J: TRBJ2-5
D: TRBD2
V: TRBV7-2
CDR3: CASSPRSSGTETQYF
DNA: TGTGCCAGCAGCCCCCGGTCTAGCGGGACGGAGACCCAGTACTTC

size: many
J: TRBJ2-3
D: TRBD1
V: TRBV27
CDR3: CASSSLQGGTSTDTQYF
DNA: TGTGCCAGCAGTTCGTTACAGGGGGGAACTAGCACAGATACGCAGTATTTT

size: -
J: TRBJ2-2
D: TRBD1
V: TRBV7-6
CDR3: CASSSTPGQGTGELFF
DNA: TGTGCCAGCAGCTCAACTCCGGGACAGGGTACCGGGGAGCTGTTTTTT

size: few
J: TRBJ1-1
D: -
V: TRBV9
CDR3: CARGPTEAFF
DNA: TGTGCCAGAGGGCCCACTGAAGCTTTCTTT

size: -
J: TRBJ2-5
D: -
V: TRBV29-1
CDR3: CRVVGGIMGETQYF
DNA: TGCCGCGTTGTTGGGGGGATTATGGGGGAGACCCAGTACTTC

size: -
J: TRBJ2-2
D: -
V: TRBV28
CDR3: CASRGPGLSGELFF
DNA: TGTGCCAGCAGAGGGCCGGGACTTTCCGGGGAGCTGTTTTTT

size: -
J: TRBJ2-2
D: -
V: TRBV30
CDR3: CAWSLGGANTGELFF
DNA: TGTGCCTGGAGCCTAGGGGGAGCGAACACCGGGGAGCTGTTTTTT

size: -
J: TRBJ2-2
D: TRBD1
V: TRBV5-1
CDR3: CASSLARDRAVTGELFF
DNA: TGCGCCAGCAGCTTGGCCCGGGACAGGGCGGTCACCGGGGAGCTGTTTTTT

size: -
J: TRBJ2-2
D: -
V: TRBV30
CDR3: CAWSVRRSPGELFF
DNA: TGTGCCTGGAGTGTACGGCGAAGCCCCGGGGAGCTGTTTTTT

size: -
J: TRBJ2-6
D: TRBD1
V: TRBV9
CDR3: CASSGQGAGANVLTF
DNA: TGTGCCAGCAGTGGACAGGGTGCTGGGGCCAACGTCCTGACTTTC

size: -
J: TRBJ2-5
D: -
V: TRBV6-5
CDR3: CASSPTGMGETQYF
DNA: TGTGCCAGCAGTCCCACAGGGATGGGAGAGACCCAGTACTTC

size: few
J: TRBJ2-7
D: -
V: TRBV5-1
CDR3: CASSFRRDIPSYEQYF
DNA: TGCGCCAGCAGCTTTCGCCGGGACATCCCTTCCTACGAGCAGTACTTC

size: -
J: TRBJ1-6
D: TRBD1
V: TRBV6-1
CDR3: CASRTGQGDSPLHF
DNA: TGTGCCAGCAGAACTGGACAGGGGGATTCACCCCTCCACTTT

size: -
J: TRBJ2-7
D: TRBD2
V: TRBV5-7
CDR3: CASSLQAGVTYEQYF
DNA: TGTGCCAGCAGCTTGCAAGCGGGAGTCACCTACGAGCAGTACTTC

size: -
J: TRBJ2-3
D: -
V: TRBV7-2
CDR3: CASSVRGLRTDTQYF
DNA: TGTGCCAGCAGCGTCCGGGGACTGCGCACAGATACGCAGTATTTT

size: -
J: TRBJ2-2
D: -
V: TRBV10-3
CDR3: CAISEGTNTGELFF
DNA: TGTGCCATCAGTGAGGGGACTAACACCGGGGAGCTGTTTTTT

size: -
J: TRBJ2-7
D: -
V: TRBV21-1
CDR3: CARRREPTYEQYF
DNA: TGTGCCAGAAGGCGGGAGCCTACCTACGAGCAGTACTTC